These 16 T cell receptor beta chains were all obtained from the same sample, sequenced in a study of T cell responses to AZD1222 COVID-19 vaccine (dated by TCRdb to about 2021). Library generation was performed with the immunoSEQ multiplex PCR assay. The source is immuneACCESS, and TCRdb retained only in-frame sequences with V and J called. Part of the clones is not carried over; for the studies checked, unresolved V genes explain less than half of this, and the remainder is unexplained. The sample table holds 85,000 to 110,000 clones, of which 90% were seen once. The ten largest account for under 5.5% of the sample. The sample's time point label, decoded: baseline before first vaccination. Material: peripheral blood, obtained on day 0 of AZD1222 vaccination. These receptors all come from an adult in good health.

This clone was recorded once. CDR3 bases: TGTGCCAGCAGCCAAGATTGGGGGGTCTATGGCTACACCTTC. Translated: CASSQDWGVYGYTF. The chain is built from TRBV4-2 and TRBJ1-2; possible D gene TRBD1, 5 bases. This CDR3 region has 14 residues. The germline gives CDR1 LGHNA, CDR2 YNFKEQ. Trimming pared 0 bases from V and 4 bases from J, leaving 9 bases between.

The chain combines TRBV7-6 with TRBJ2-7, with D hard to call. Germline V CDR1 and CDR2: SGHVS, FNYEAQ. V lost 2 bases and J 6 bases, leaving 17 bases between the germline ends. The CDR3 is 15 residues long. The CDR3 coding sequence is TGTGCCAGCAGCTTATTTCTGGGCCCGGTAGGCGAGCAGTACTTC. As protein: CASSLFLGPVGEQYF.

CDR3: CASSHNRELYYGYTF. CDR3 sequence (DNA): TGTGCCAGTAGTCATAACAGGGAACTTTACTATGGCTACACCTTC. The V gene is TRBV19, the J gene TRBJ1-2; the D gene is possibly TRBD1 (6 bases). V lost 5 bases and J 3 bases, leaving 16 bases between the germline ends. The CDR3 consists of 15 residues. CDR1 and CDR2 from the germline V gene are LNHDA and SQIVND (reference sequence).

This chain uses TRBV5-1 with TRBJ2-1, with 7 bases matching TRBD2. This CDR3 is built from 14 residues. Germline V gene data show CDR1 as SGHRS and CDR2 as YFSETQ. V trimming: 7 bases; J trimming: 6 bases; junction bases outside the gene matches: 10. CDR3 loop: CASQSGAGVNEQFF. The CDR3 DNA is TGCGCCAGCCAAAGCGGGGCCGGAGTCAATGAGCAGTTCTTC. Complete variable domain (other parts from reference TRBV5-1 and TRBJ2-1): KAGVTQTPRYLIKTRGQQVTLSCSPISGHRSVSWYQQTPGQGLQFLFEYFSETQRNKGNFPGRFSGRQFSNSRSEMNVSTLELGDSALYLCASQSGAGVNEQFFGPGTRLTVL.

This chain joins TRBV18 and TRBJ2-3; 8 positions match TRBD1. The CDR3 length is 15 residues. The junction had 6 bases not matched to a gene; V was cut back by 5 bases and J by 2 bases. CDR1 and CDR2 (germline): KGHSH, LQKENI. CDR3 sequence reads: CASSAGGTHTDTQYF. The CDR3 DNA is TGTGCCAGCTCAGCAGGGGGCACTCACACAGATACGCAGTATTTT.

The CDR3 sequence: CASSEASGGSVKLFF. The CDR3 DNA reads TGTGCCAGCAGTGAAGCGTCGGGGGGCTCGGTAAAACTGTTTTTT. The chain joins TRBV2 to TRBJ1-4; a weak D match, TRBD1 (6 bases). From germline, CDR1 is SNHLY and CDR2 FYNNEI. This CDR3 is 15 amino acids long. V was pared by 0 bases and J by 10 bases, with 15 bases between.

This rearrangement joins TRBV10-3 to TRBJ2-1; 9 nucleotides line up with TRBD2. Germline trimming cut 4 bases from V and 2 bases from J; bases unmatched to any gene: 12. Germline loops: CDR1 ENHRY, CDR2 SYGVKD. The CDR3 is made up of 18 amino acids. CDR3 DNA sequence: TGTGCCATCAGTGGTGGTCACAATAGCGGGGGCGCCTACAATGAGCAGTTCTTC. Residues: CAISGGHNSGGAYNEQFF.

This chain uses TRBV30 with TRBJ1-6; D might be TRBD1 (5 bases). CDR1 and CDR2 (germline): GTSNPN, SVGIG (reference sequence). This CDR3 is 15 amino acids long. Trimming stripped 1 base from V and 10 bases from J, with 17 bases between. Here the CDR3 reads CAWSGRAGMESPLHF. The CDR3 DNA reads TGTGCCTGGAGTGGCAGGGCAGGAATGGAATCACCCCTCCACTTT. The full variable domain, with the rest looked up from reference TRBV30 and TRBJ1-6, is SQTIHQWPATLVQPVGSPLSLECTVEGTSNPNLYWYRQAAGRGLQLLFYSVGIGQISSEVPQNLSASRPQDRQFILSSKKLLLSDSGFYLCAWSGRAGMESPLHFGNGTRLTVT.

CDR3 amino acids: CASSPQGQLLSGANVLTF. In nucleotides, the CDR3 is TGTGCCAGCTCACCCCAGGGACAGCTTCTCTCTGGGGCCAACGTCCTGACTTTC. The chain is built from TRBV18 and TRBJ2-6, with TRBD1 matching 7 bases. This CDR3 comprises 18 residues. Germline V CDR1 and CDR2: KGHSH, LQKENI. J lost 0 bases, V lost 3 bases, and 8 bases had no gene match.

The CDR3 DNA follows: TGTGCCAGCAGTCCCTCATTGAACACTGAAGCTTTCTTT. Amino acids: CASSPSLNTEAFF. The rearrangement links TRBV2 to TRBJ1-1; D gene uncertain. The germline V and J ends were trimmed by 5 bases and 0 bases, with 7 bases remaining between them. This CDR3 spans 13 amino acids. Germline V gene lookup returns CDR1 SNHLY and CDR2 FYNNEI.

This rearrangement joins TRBV28 to TRBJ1-4, with 7 nucleotides matching TRBD1. Germline V lookup: CDR1 MDHEN, CDR2 SYDVKM. The CDR3 is made up of 15 amino acids. J gave up 3 bases and V 5 bases, and 6 bases lay outside the gene matches. Here the CDR3 DNA reads TGTGCCAGCAGTCGACAGGGTCGGTCTAATGAAAAACTGTTTTTT. Amino acids: CASSRQGRSNEKLFF.

The rearrangement links TRBV3-1 (or the pseudogene TRBV3-2) to TRBJ1-6; D remains ambiguous. The CDR3 spans 13 residues. The germline V gene has CDR1 LGHDT and CDR2 YNNKEL (reference sequence). V was pared by 4 bases and J by 8 bases, with 9 bases between. The DNA of the CDR3 is TGTGCCAGCAGCCCTGGACGGGATTCACCCCTCCACTTT. Its translation is CASSPGRDSPLHF.

The V and J genes are TRBV18 and TRBJ2-3; TRBD2 is a possible D gene (6 bases). Trimming cost V 6 bases and J 5 bases, with 12 bases left between them. CDR3 length equals 13 residues. Looked up from germline, CDR1 is KGHSH and CDR2 is LQKENI. The CDR3, as DNA: TGTGCCAGCTCTTACCGGGAGATAGATACGCAGTATTTT. It is translated as CASSYREIDTQYF.

V gene TRBV9 combines with J gene TRBJ2-7, with TRBD2 identical over 8 bases. Per germline, CDR1 SGDLS and CDR2 YYNGEE. The trim removed 4 bases at V and 3 bases at J, leaving 9 bases unmatched. CDR3 size: 15 residues. CDR3 in DNA: TGTGCCAGCAGCTCCGAAAGCGGGGGCCACTACGAGCAGTACTTC. Translated, it gives CASSSESGGHYEQYF.

The V gene is TRBV4-1, the J gene TRBJ1-1; perhaps TRBD1 as D (5 bases). Germline V gene lookup returns CDR1 MGHRA and CDR2 YSYEKL. V was clipped by 0 bases and J by 9 bases, with 8 bases between them. The CDR3 has 12 amino acids. Here the CDR3 reads CASSQDWGKAFF. CDR3 nucleotide sequence: TGCGCCAGCAGCCAAGATTGGGGGAAAGCTTTCTTT.

This clone turned up a few times. V and J are TRBV28 and TRBJ2-1; no clear D. Trimming removed 5 bases at V and 9 bases at J, with 11 bases between. The CDR3 has 12 amino acids. Germline V CDR1 and CDR2: MDHEN, SYDVKM. This CDR3 reads CASSPDVGEQFF. The CDR3 nucleotides are TGTGCCAGCAGTCCTGACGTTGGTGAGCAGTTCTTC. Looking up the rest from reference TRBV28 and TRBJ2-1 gives the full variable domain: DVKVTQSSRYLVKRTGEKVFLECVQDMDHENMFWYRQDPGLGLRLIYFSYDVKMKEKGDIPEGYSVSREKKERFSLILESASTNQTSMYLCASSPDVGEQFFGPGTRLTVL.